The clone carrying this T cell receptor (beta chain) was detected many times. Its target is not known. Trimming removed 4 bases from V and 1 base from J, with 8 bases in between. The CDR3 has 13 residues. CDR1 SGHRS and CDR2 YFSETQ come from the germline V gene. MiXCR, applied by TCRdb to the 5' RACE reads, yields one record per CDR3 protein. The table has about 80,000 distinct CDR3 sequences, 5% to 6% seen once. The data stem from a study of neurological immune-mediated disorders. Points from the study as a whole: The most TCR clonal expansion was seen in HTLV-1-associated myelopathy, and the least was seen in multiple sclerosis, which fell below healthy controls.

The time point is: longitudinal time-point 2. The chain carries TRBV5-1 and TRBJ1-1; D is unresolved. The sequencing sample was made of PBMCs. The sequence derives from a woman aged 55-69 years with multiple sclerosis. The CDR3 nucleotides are TGCGCCAGCAGCGAAGGGTCGAACACTGAAGCTTTCTTT. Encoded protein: CASSEGSNTEAFF.